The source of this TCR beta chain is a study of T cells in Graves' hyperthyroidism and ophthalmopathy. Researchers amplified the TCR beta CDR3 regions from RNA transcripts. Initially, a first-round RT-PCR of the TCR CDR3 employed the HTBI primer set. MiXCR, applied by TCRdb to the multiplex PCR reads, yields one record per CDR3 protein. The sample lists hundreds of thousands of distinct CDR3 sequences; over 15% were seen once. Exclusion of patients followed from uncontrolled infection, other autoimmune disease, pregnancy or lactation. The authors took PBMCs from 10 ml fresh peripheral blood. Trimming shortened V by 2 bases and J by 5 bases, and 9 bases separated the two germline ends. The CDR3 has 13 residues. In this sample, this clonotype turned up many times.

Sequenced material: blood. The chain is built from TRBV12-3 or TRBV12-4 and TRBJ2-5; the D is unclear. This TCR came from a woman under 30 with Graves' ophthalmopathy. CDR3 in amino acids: CASSLWGAETQYF. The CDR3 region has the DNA TGTGCCAGCAGTTTATGGGGTGCGGAGACCCAGTACTTC.